This T cell receptor beta chain was captured by sequencing in a study of human T cells and chemical hapten exposure. The overall study: Minor volume differences among pooled libraries chiefly drove per-sample TCR yield variation.

Germline-derived CDR1 and CDR2 are DFQATT and SNEGSKA (reference sequence). This CDR3 region has 15 residues. As for time point: pre-sensitization, week 0. The treatment denotes: therapeutic diphenylcyclopropenone sensitization with weekly scalp DPC. In regard to this clonotype: Its cognate antigen is unknown. The junction differs from germline at one of its ends, possibly a read error.

Regarding the study as a whole: Expanded TCRs made up significantly more big CDR3 similarity clusters than controls did.

In the original workflow: TCRs per sample had a median of approximately 88,000 and ranged from about 20,000 to 750,000. Via MiXCR, TCRdb re-called the RACE reads, giving one row per CDR3 protein. TCRdb, not the original authors, processed these V and J calls. The sample yields 80,000 to 95,000 distinct CDR3 sequences, 8% to 10% seen once. The chain joins TRBV20-1 to TRBJ2-2; D possibly matches TRBD1 or TRBD2 (5 bases each). The sequenced sample was whole blood, obtained in connection with sensitization to the hapten diphenylcyclopropenone (DPC). The TCR originated in a woman aged 40-49 years with alopecia areata. Some clones in this sample may be carry-over from other donors' samples. In DNA, the CDR3 is TGCAGTGCGTACCGAGGGGCTCCGAACACCGGGGAGCTGGTTTTT. This codes for CSAYRGAPNTGELVF.